This T cell receptor (beta chain) derives from a study of regulatory T cells in long-lasting Graves disease. Library construction for TCR beta used iRepertoire HTBI primers and Arm-PCR of CDR3 regions. TCRdb re-called the multiplex PCR reads through MiXCR, storing one row per CDR3 protein. The sample shows roughly 700,000 distinct CDR3 sequences, around 32% of them seen only once. Trimming cost V 2 bases and J 5 bases, with 15 bases left between them. CDR3 length equals 15 residues. Looked up from germline, CDR1 is SGHTA and CDR2 is FQGNSA. Time point specified: persistent/refractory GD, antithyroid drugs over 5 years with positive TRAb. There was RNA extracted from PBMCs, and the TCR library was made from it.

The TCR sequence derives from a female donor with Graves disease. Here the sequenced sample was peripheral blood mononuclear cells (PBMCs), taken when the disease was refractory, from a patient treated with antithyroid drugs. The chain joins TRBV7-2 to TRBJ2-5, with D unclear. The CDR3 reads CASSLLDTTSETQYF. The CDR3, as DNA: TGTGCCAGCAGCTTATTGGATACAACCTCGGAGACCCAGTACTTC. The entire variable domain, with the rest obtained from reference TRBV7-2 and TRBJ2-5, is as follows: GAGVSQSPSNKVTEKGKDVELRCDPISGHTALYWYRQSLGQGLEFLIYFQGNSAPDKSGLPSDRFSAERTGGSVSTLTIQRTQQEDSAVYLCASSLLDTTSETQYFGPGTRLLVL.